The 26 T cell receptor beta chains given below trace back to one sample, sequenced in a study of metastatic and nonmetastatic thyroid tumors. Not a single patient had been given any form of treatment at any point before undergoing thyroid surgery. MiXCR was used by TCRdb to re-call the PCR reads. The sample includes roughly 34,000 clones, under 25% of them seen just once. The sample consisted of tumor tissue. The source is a male donor with papillary thyroid cancer or a benign thyroid nodule (not recorded which). Some clones in this sample may be carry-over from other donors' samples.

This sequence joins TRBV11-2 and TRBJ2-7, with D possibly being TRBD1 or TRBD2 (6 bases each). CDR3 length: 15 amino acids. Between the trimmed V and J ends, which lost 5 bases and 2 bases, there was a span of 16 bases. Germline CDR1 and CDR2: SGHAT and FQNNGV. CDR3 region: CASSPLGGVTYEQYF. The CDR3 DNA follows: TGTGCCAGCAGCCCCCTGGGGGGCGTAACCTACGAGCAGTACTTC.

This clone was observed many times. The genes are TRBV6-2 or TRBV6-3 and TRBJ2-4, with D perhaps assigned TRBD1 or TRBD2 (5 bases each). The germline gives CDR1 MNHEY, CDR2 SVGEGT. The CDR3 length is 16 residues. Trimming pared 0 bases from V and 3 bases from J, leaving 12 bases between. CDR3 sequence: CASSYSGPLVKNIQYF. CDR3 nucleotides: TGTGCCAGCAGTTACTCGGGACCATTGGTCAAAAACATTCAGTACTTC.

In this sample, this clone turned up a few times. The chain carries TRBV28 and TRBJ2-5; perhaps TRBD2 as D (6 bases). Per the germline V gene, CDR1 is MDHEN and CDR2 is SYDVKM. This CDR3 is built from 18 residues. The V and J ends lost 5 bases and 2 bases respectively, with 24 bases between them. The CDR3 nucleotides are TGTGCCAGCAGTAATCCCCTCGGGAGACTCGACAGTCAAGAGACCCAGTACTTC. It is translated as CASSNPLGRLDSQETQYF.

This clone was found once. The CDR3 sequence: CASSGTTEAFF. The CDR3 region has the DNA TGTGCCAGCTCAGGGACGACTGAAGCTTTCTTT. The chain combines TRBV18 with TRBJ1-1, with a weak D call TRBD1 (5 bases). The V gene lost 5 bases and the J gene lost 5 bases, with 6 bases spanning the gap. The CDR3 has 11 amino acids. Germline CDR1 KGHSH, CDR2 LQKENI.

This chain connects TRBV4-2 to TRBJ2-6; perhaps TRBD1 as D (7 bases). CDR1 is LGHNA, CDR2 YNFKEQ, per germline. This CDR3 spans 18 amino acids. V lost 4 bases to trimming and J lost 0 bases, with 16 bases between them. The chain's CDR3 is CASSLGRDSYSGANVLTF. CDR3 sequence (DNA): TGTGCCAGCAGCCTCGGGCGGGACAGCTACTCTGGGGCCAACGTCCTGACTTTC.

The V and J genes are TRBV20-1 and TRBJ2-7, with a possible D match to TRBD1 (6 bases). Looked up from germline, CDR1 is DFQATT and CDR2 is SNEGSKA (reference sequence). This CDR3 has 13 residues. Trimming took 2 bases from V and 1 from J, leaving 9 bases between them. The CDR3 DNA sequence: TGCAGTGCTAGAAACAGGGCTTCCTACGAGCAGTACTTC. Its translation: CSARNRASYEQYF.

This clone was observed a handful of times. This chain links TRBV27 with TRBJ2-7; 7 bases map to TRBD1. V lost 9 bases, J lost 7 bases, and 15 bases stayed unmatched. The CDR3 has 14 residues. Germline V gene lookup returns CDR1 MNHEY and CDR2 SMNVEV (reference sequence). The CDR3 DNA is TGTGCCAGGACCCAATCCCGGGACAGCCAAGAGCAGTACTTC. It encodes CARTQSRDSQEQYF.

The rearrangement joins TRBV30 to TRBJ2-5; D is unclear. In germline, CDR1 is GTSNPN, CDR2 SVGIG (reference sequence). The CDR3 is 14 amino acids. Trimming left V 0 bases short and J 5 bases short, with 13 bases between. CDR3 in amino acids: CAWSVGPPGETQYF. For the CDR3, the DNA is TGTGCCTGGAGTGTTGGACCCCCTGGGGAGACCCAGTACTTC.

This clone was seen many times. The rearrangement links TRBV18 to TRBJ2-7, with TRBD1 matching over 7 bases. Trimming at V came to 3 bases and at J to 0 bases, leaving 5 bases not matched to a gene. The length of the CDR3 is 15 residues. Germline loops: CDR1 KGHSH, CDR2 LQKENI. The CDR3 DNA sequence: TGTGCCAGCTCACCCCGGACAGGTCTCTCCTACGAGCAGTACTTC. Protein: CASSPRTGLSYEQYF.

The genes are TRBV20-1 and TRBJ2-5; a possible D gene is TRBD1 (5 bases). The CDR3 runs 16 residues. Germline CDR1 and CDR2: DFQATT and SNEGSKA (reference sequence). CDR3 sequence reads: CSPQGQGMGYKETQYF. In DNA, the CDR3 is TGCAGCCCTCAAGGGCAGGGAATGGGGTACAAAGAGACCCAGTACTTC.

The chain uses TRBV20-1 and TRBJ2-7; D remains ambiguous. Germline CDR1 is DFQATT and CDR2 is SNEGSKA (reference sequence). V was clipped by 1 base and J by 7 bases, with 14 bases between them. This CDR3 has 13 amino acids. The CDR3 DNA reads as TGCAGTGCTAGAGCTATCTCGACCTTTGAGCAGTACTTC. Its translation is CSARAISTFEQYF.

This clone showed up many times. The junction departs from germline at one end; a sequencing error may be responsible. This chain connects TRBV4-1 to TRBJ2-1; 8 bases agree with TRBD2. Per germline, CDR1 MGHRA and CDR2 YSYEKL. This CDR3 spans 15 amino acids. The CDR3 nucleotides are TGCGCCAGCAGCCAAGTATCGGGAGGGCCAATCCTGGTAGTTTTC. This translates into CASSQVSGGPILVVF.

This chain uses TRBV7-2 with TRBJ1-1; D unclear. In germline, CDR1 is SGHTA, CDR2 FQGNSA. V was trimmed by 2 bases and J by 4 bases, leaving 11 bases between them. This CDR3 contains 14 residues. CDR3 in DNA: TGTGCCAGCAGCTTAATGACGGCCTGCACTGAAGCTTTCTTT. Its protein product is CASSLMTACTEAFF.

This clone was detected many times. This chain's CDR3 is CASSLRTDTQYF. Here the CDR3 DNA reads TGTGCCAGCAGCTTACGGACAGATACGCAGTATTTT. J is TRBJ2-3 and V is TRBV7-9; no firm D call. V lost 2 bases and J 3 bases, leaving 3 bases between the germline ends. Germline values: CDR1 SEHNR, CDR2 FQNEAQ (reference sequence). CDR3 size: 12 residues.

This clone was seen at least ten times. J is TRBJ2-7 and V is TRBV5-1; D possibly matches TRBD1 or TRBD2 (5 bases each). Germline CDR1 reads SGHRS; CDR2 reads YFSETQ. Trimming pared 4 bases from V and 2 bases from J, leaving 13 bases between. The CDR3 extends over 14 amino acids. The CDR3 DNA reads TGCGCCAGCAGCGCCAATCCGGGGCCCTACGAGCAGTACTTC. As protein: CASSANPGPYEQYF.

As regards this clone: A read error may explain this, as a much larger clone is one base away. This chain links TRBV19 with TRBJ2-7; D not resolved. CDR1 and CDR2 from the germline V gene are LNHDA and SQIVND (reference sequence). The CDR3 loop spans 14 amino acids. Deletions cut 3 bases from V and 4 bases from J, with 13 bases between. The CDR3 is CASSITGSGYEQYF. CDR3 sequence (DNA): TGTGCCAGTAGTATTACCGGGTCAGGATACGAGCAGTACTTC.

This clone was counted many times. V gene TRBV5-4 combines with J gene TRBJ2-3; 8 bases map to TRBD1. The V and J ends lost 2 bases and 3 bases, in that order; junction bases with no gene match: 5. This CDR3 region has 15 residues. Germline V CDR1 and CDR2: SGHNT, YYREEE (reference sequence). CDR3 residues: CASSLGQGRTDTQYF. CDR3 bases: TGTGCCAGCAGCTTAGGACAGGGTAGAACAGATACGCAGTATTTT. The variable domain in full, with the rest retrieved from reference TRBV5-4 and TRBJ2-3, is ETGVTQSPTHLIKTRGQQVTLRCSSQSGHNTVSWYQQALGQGPQFIFQYYREEENGRGNFPPRFSGLQFPNYSSELNVNALELDDSALYLCASSLGQGRTDTQYFGPGTRLTVL.

This clone was detected many times. The chain links TRBV7-2 to TRBJ2-2; D is unclear. Trimming left V 1 base short and J 1 base short, with 7 bases between. The germline V gene has CDR1 SGHTA and CDR2 FQGNSA. This CDR3 is 15 amino acids long. The CDR3 region has the DNA TGTGCCAGCAGCTTAGGAAAGCGGAACACCGGGGAGCTGTTTTTT. This encodes CASSLGKRNTGELFF.

This clone came up many times. The chain has TRBV12-3 or TRBV12-4 and TRBJ2-1, with TRBD2 as a possible D gene (6 bases). V dropped 4 bases and J dropped 4 bases, with 11 bases sitting between them. This CDR3 has 14 residues. The CDR3 DNA reads as TGTGCCAGCAGTTATAGACGGGGGTACAATGAGCAGTTCTTC. The encoded protein is CASSYRRGYNEQFF.

This clone was counted a few times. The chain links TRBV6-4 to TRBJ2-3; TRBD2 matches at 9 bases. The ends lost 3 bases at V and 4 bases at J; junction bases unmatched: 8. This CDR3 comprises 16 residues. Germline lookup yields CDR1 MRHNA and CDR2 SNTAGT. CDR3 DNA: TGTGCCAGCAGTGATGGCGCGGGAGGGCCAGCAGATACGCAGTATTTT. It specifies CASSDGAGGPADTQYF.

V usage is TRBV30 and J usage is TRBJ1-6; tentative D call: TRBD1 (5 bases). V was pared by 4 bases and J by 7 bases, with 14 bases between. The germline gives CDR1 GTSNPN, CDR2 SVGIG (reference sequence). The CDR3 has 14 residues. The CDR3 sequence: CAWKNLGENSPLHF. CDR3 in DNA: TGTGCCTGGAAGAACTTAGGGGAGAATTCACCCCTCCACTTT. Using reference TRBV30 and TRBJ1-6 for the parts outside the CDR3, the full variable domain is SQTIHQWPATLVQPVGSPLSLECTVEGTSNPNLYWYRQAAGRGLQLLFYSVGIGQISSEVPQNLSASRPQDRQFILSSKKLLLSDSGFYLCAWKNLGENSPLHFGNGTRLTVT.

This chain links TRBV6-2 or TRBV6-3 with TRBJ2-1; D not certain. From germline, CDR1 is MNHEY and CDR2 SVGEGT. V was clipped by 6 bases and J by 5 bases, with 20 bases between them. CDR3 size: 16 residues. Here the CDR3 reads CASSPPQRLSDNEQFF. CDR3 bases: TGTGCCAGCAGCCCCCCCCAGCGCCTATCCGACAATGAGCAGTTCTTC.

The chain couples TRBV28 to TRBJ2-3, with 8 bases that match TRBD1. The CDR3 runs 16 residues. The germline V gene has CDR1 MDHEN and CDR2 SYDVKM. The ends lost 3 bases at V and 3 bases at J; junction bases unmatched: 8. CDR3 residues: CASSFSSGGRTDTQYF. For the CDR3, the DNA is TGTGCCAGCAGTTTTTCGTCAGGGGGCCGGACAGATACGCAGTATTTT.

This clone was observed at least ten times. The V and J genes are TRBV25-1 and TRBJ1-2; 12 nucleotides align to TRBD1. With V trimmed by 10 bases and J by 8 bases, 8 bases remained unmatched. CDR3 length equals 13 residues. The germline V gene has CDR1 MGHDK and CDR2 SYGVNS. DNA for the CDR3: TGTGCCACCCGGGACAGGGGGCCGTCGGGCTACACCTTC. Its protein is CATRDRGPSGYTF.

This rearrangement joins TRBV24-1 to TRBJ2-2; D may be TRBD2 (6 bases). V lost 8 bases and J 5 bases, leaving 17 bases between the germline ends. The CDR3 length is 15 residues. From germline, CDR1 is KGHDR and CDR2 SFDVKD. The CDR3 sequence: CATIKPGASTGELFF. CDR3 DNA sequence: TGTGCCACCATCAAACCGGGAGCCAGTACCGGGGAGCTGTTTTTT.

There are a few counts of this clone. For the CDR3, the DNA is TGCGCCAGCAGTGAGGAAAGGACAGGGAAGGCCGGGGAGCTGTTTTTT. Protein sequence: CASSEERTGKAGELFF. The rearrangement links TRBV10-1 to TRBJ2-2; 8 bases agree with TRBD1. The CDR3 loop spans 16 amino acids. In germline, CDR1 is WNHNN, CDR2 SYGVQD (reference sequence). Germline trimming cut 2 bases from V and 6 bases from J; bases unmatched to any gene: 8.